One sample yielded the 22 T cell receptor beta chains listed below, sequenced in a study of T cell repertoires in breast cancer. During the second nested PCR, blocking oligonucleotides suppressed genes that were not paired. TCRdb ran MiXCR on the emulsion pairing reads and lists one entry per CDR3 protein. The repertoire holds about 40,000 distinct CDR3 sequences, with roughly 44% as singletons. The expanded emulsion RT-PCR method captured paired alpha and beta chains from CD8+ T cells. The sequenced sample was CD8+ T cells. Receptor source: a pool of human donors with breast cancer or a healthy control (not recorded which).

A few counts support this clonotype. This chain links TRBV2 with TRBJ2-3; TRBD2 matches at 9 bases. The V gene end was trimmed by 6 bases and the J gene end by 7 bases; junction bases not matched to a gene: 11. The CDR3 consists of 15 residues. The germline V gene has CDR1 SNHLY and CDR2 FYNNEI. The CDR3 DNA is TGTGCCAGCAGCCTCCCTAGCGGGGCCTCCCATACGCAGTATTTT. As protein: CASSLPSGASHTQYF.

Only a few counts were recorded for this clonotype. The gene calls are TRBV7-9 and TRBJ1-3; no definite D call. This CDR3 comprises 14 residues. CDR1 is SEHNR and CDR2 is FQNEAQ in the germline V gene (reference sequence). Trimming took 0 bases from V and 2 from J, leaving 5 bases between them. The CDR3 loop reads CASSLAGAGNTIYF. DNA for the CDR3: TGTGCCAGCAGCTTAGCCGGAGCTGGAAACACCATATATTTT.

This clonotype was observed once. Just one base apart from a much larger clone, this may be a read error. This chain connects TRBV12-3 or TRBV12-4 to TRBJ1-5; D ambiguous. The CDR3 covers 12 residues. V was trimmed by 3 bases and J by 6 bases, leaving 6 bases between them. CDR3 bases: TGTGCCAGCAGTTTGGAGGGTCAGCCCCAGCATTTT. Protein sequence: CASSLEGQPQHF.

This clonotype was picked up a small number of times. This rearrangement joins TRBV20-1 to TRBJ2-7; D is undetermined. This CDR3 has 15 residues. Deletions cut 2 bases from V and 2 bases from J, with 16 bases between. Germline V gene lookup returns CDR1 DFQATT and CDR2 SNEGSKA (reference sequence). CDR3 protein: CSARFLDGLPYEQYF. The CDR3 coding sequence is TGCAGTGCTAGATTTCTAGACGGGCTCCCCTACGAGCAGTACTTC.

The chain combines TRBV19 with TRBJ1-3; 7 bases are a match to TRBD1. This CDR3 contains 15 residues. Germline V gene data show CDR1 as LNHDA and CDR2 as SQIVND (reference sequence). V dropped 9 bases and J dropped 7; count of bases not matched to a gene: 15. In nucleotides, the CDR3 is TGTGCCAGCTTGAACAGGGGCCATACCGGGAACACCATATATTTT. Translating gives CASLNRGHTGNTIYF.

The V and J genes are TRBV7-2 and TRBJ2-1; 8 nucleotides align to TRBD2. CDR1 is SGHTA, CDR2 FQGNSA, per germline. V lost 5 bases, J lost 3 bases, and 9 bases stayed unmatched. CDR3 length equals 16 residues. CDR3 sequence (DNA): TGTGCCAGCAGCCCCAGGGGAGCGGGGGACTACAATGAGCAGTTCTTC. Translating it yields CASSPRGAGDYNEQFF.

Many counts were recorded for this clonotype. The rearrangement uses TRBV7-2 and TRBJ1-6; D remains unclear. The CDR3 has 12 residues. Looked up from germline, CDR1 is SGHTA and CDR2 is FQGNSA. With 2 bases removed from V and 4 bases from J, the gap between germline ends came to 0 bases. The CDR3 bases are TGTGCCAGCAGCTTATATAATTCACCCCTCCACTTT. This sequence encodes CASSLYNSPLHF.

By share, this clonotype counts as medium-sized. This sequence joins TRBV25-1 and TRBJ1-1, with D possibly TRBD1 on 5 matching bases. CDR3 size: 14 residues. Germline V CDR1 and CDR2: MGHDK, SYGVNS. Trimming cost V 1 base and J 3 bases, with 9 bases left between them. The CDR3, as DNA: TGTGCCAGCAGTGAATCTGAGGGGTACACTGAAGCTTTCTTT. Protein sequence: CASSESEGYTEAFF.

This clonotype was picked up a small number of times. The rearrangement links TRBV20-1 to TRBJ2-7; D is unresolved. V was trimmed by 3 bases and J by 1 base, leaving 7 bases between them. The V gene's germline CDR1 is DFQATT and CDR2 SNEGSKA (reference sequence). The CDR3 extends over 12 amino acids. Written as DNA, the CDR3 is TGCAGTGCTAGCCCGGATTCCTACGAGCAGTACTTC. Translating gives CSASPDSYEQYF.

This clonotype has only a few counts. The V call is TRBV28, the J call TRBJ2-3; the match to TRBD2 covers 11 bases. Germline V CDR1 and CDR2: MDHEN, SYDVKM. Trimming removed 6 bases from V and 5 bases from J; junction bases left unmatched: 7. This CDR3 comprises 15 residues. Here the CDR3 reads CASSELAGEVDTQYF. CDR3 DNA sequence: TGTGCCAGCAGCGAACTAGCGGGAGAGGTAGATACGCAGTATTTT.

This clonotype was seen ten or more times. The chain recombines TRBV20-1 with TRBJ2-7; D might be TRBD1 or TRBD2, each matching 5 bases. V dropped 1 base and J dropped 0 bases, with 13 bases sitting between them. CDR1 DFQATT and CDR2 SNEGSKA come from the germline V gene (reference sequence). This CDR3 has 15 residues. The chain's CDR3 is CSARVRAGSSYEQYF. CDR3 bases: TGCAGTGCTAGAGTTCGGGCAGGGAGCTCCTACGAGCAGTACTTC.

The rearrangement uses TRBV4-1 and TRBJ2-7, with D tentatively TRBD1 or TRBD2 (6 bases each). The V end was cut by 4 bases, the J end by 3 bases, with 10 bases between. Germline CDR1 reads MGHRA; CDR2 reads YSYEKL. The length of the CDR3 is 13 residues. CDR3 sequence reads: CASSRRGIYEQYF. CDR3 DNA: TGCGCCAGCAGCCGGAGGGGGATCTACGAGCAGTACTTC.

The CDR3 DNA sequence: TGCGCCAGCAGCTTGGAGGAGACAGAGCGAACTTTCTTT. It specifies CASSLEETERTFF. The chain uses TRBV5-1 and TRBJ1-1, with D perhaps TRBD1 (5 bases). V lost 0 bases, J lost 12 bases, and 15 bases lay in between. Germline loops: CDR1 SGHRS, CDR2 YFSETQ. The CDR3 spans 13 residues.

This clonotype was detected a few times. This chain uses TRBV19 with TRBJ1-2, with D perhaps TRBD1 (6 bases). This CDR3 has 14 residues. Trimming left V 6 bases short and J 2 bases short, with 13 bases between. CDR1 and CDR2 from the germline V gene are LNHDA and SQIVND (reference sequence). CDR3 sequence: CASRSLGQNYGYTF. Written as DNA, the CDR3 is TGTGCCAGTAGATCATTAGGACAGAACTATGGCTACACCTTC.

The rearrangement links TRBV7-2 to TRBJ2-7; 8 nucleotides align to TRBD1. Germline assignment: CDR1 SGHTA and CDR2 FQGNSA. The CDR3 is 15 residues long. With 3 bases clipped from V and 5 bases from J, the junction kept 9 bases outside the gene matches. DNA for the CDR3: TGTGCCAGCAGCTTGTTCCAGGGGGCAAGCAACGAGCAGTACTTC. It codes for CASSLFQGASNEQYF.

There are a few counts of this clonotype. This sequence joins TRBV6-2 or TRBV6-3 and TRBJ2-7; no definite D call. V was pared by 0 bases and J by 2 bases, with 17 bases between. This CDR3 has 17 amino acids. The germline V gene encodes CDR1 MNHEY and CDR2 SVGEGT. The CDR3 loop is CASSYSILKGAAYEQYF. DNA of the CDR3: TGTGCCAGCAGTTACTCCATCCTTAAGGGCGCCGCCTACGAGCAGTACTTC.

This chain links TRBV2 with TRBJ1-5; unclear D gene. The CDR3 length is 11 residues. The germline V and J ends were trimmed by 4 bases and 6 bases, with 4 bases remaining between them. Per the germline V gene, CDR1 is SNHLY and CDR2 is FYNNEI. This chain's CDR3 is CASSGSQPQHF. In DNA form, the CDR3 reads TGTGCCAGCAGTGGGTCTCAGCCCCAGCATTTT.

The rearrangement joins TRBV6-1 to TRBJ1-1; a possible D gene is TRBD1 (6 bases). Germline values: CDR1 MNHNS, CDR2 SASEGT. Deletions cut 6 bases from V and 5 bases from J, with 16 bases between. The CDR3 consists of 14 residues. CDR3 nucleotides: TGTGCCAGCAGCGGGGGGCTAGGCGGGACTGAAGCTTTCTTT. Translation gives CASSGGLGGTEAFF.

Comment on this clonotype: A junction end diverges from the germline sequence, so it may reflect a read error. This chain links TRBV7-6 with TRBJ2-7; D perhaps matches TRBD2 (6 bases). CDR3 length equals 14 residues. Germline lookup yields CDR1 SGHVS and CDR2 FNYEAQ. The CDR3 sequence: CASSRLVSSCEQYF. The CDR3, as DNA: TGTGCCAGCAGCCGACTAGTCTCTTCCTGCGAGCAGTACTTC. Full variable domain (outside the CDR3, taken from reference TRBV7-6 and TRBJ2-7): GAGVSQSPRYKVTKRGQDVALRCDPISGHVSLYWYRQALGQGPEFLTYFNYEAQQDKSGLPNDRFSAERPEGSISTLTIQRTEQRDSAMYRCASSRLVSSCEQYFGPGTRLTVT.

This clonotype was counted between two and nine times. V gene TRBV7-8 combines with J gene TRBJ1-3, with D perhaps TRBD1 (5 bases). Germline V gives CDR1 SGHVS, CDR2 FQNEAQ. The CDR3 sequence is 14 residues long. The V end lost 5 bases, the J end lost 4 bases, and 12 bases lay between the germline ends. CDR3 protein: CASSLTGGGNTIYF. The DNA for the CDR3 is TGTGCCAGCAGCCTTACCGGGGGGGGAAACACCATATATTTT. The full variable domain, its missing parts supplied by reference TRBV7-8 and TRBJ1-3, is GAGVSQSPRYKVAKRGQDVALRCDPISGHVSLFWYQQALGQGPEFLTYFQNEAQLDKSGLPSDRFFAERPEGSVSTLKIQRTQQEDSAVYLCASSLTGGGNTIYFGEGSWLTVV.

The chain links TRBV2 to TRBJ1-2; no clear D gene. Trimming took 3 bases from V and 4 from J, leaving 9 bases between them. Germline V gene lookup returns CDR1 SNHLY and CDR2 FYNNEI. The CDR3 is 13 residues long. CDR3 residues: CASSDRHSYGYTF. CDR3 sequence (DNA): TGTGCCAGCAGTGACCGTCACAGCTATGGCTACACCTTC.

V usage is TRBV18 and J usage is TRBJ2-7, with 7 bases identical to TRBD2. With V trimmed by 4 bases and J by 6 bases, 15 bases remained unmatched. Germline lookup yields CDR1 KGHSH and CDR2 LQKENI. The CDR3 is 16 amino acids. The CDR3 DNA is TGTGCCAGCTCACGAAGCGCGGGAGCGGGTTCTGTCGAGCAGTACTTC. Its protein is CASSRSAGAGSVEQYF.